The 8 T cell receptor beta chains below all came from one sample that was sequenced in a study of T cell repertoires in cytomegalovirus infection. Their target antigens are unknown. MiXCR was run by TCRdb on the reads, yielding one entry per CDR3 protein. Of 900,000 to 950,000 distinct CDR3 sequences in the sample, roughly 31% are singletons; the top ten hold 11% to 15%. The material sequenced was cultured CD8+ T cells from PBMCs, taken from culture after CMV antigen stimulation. These receptors were obtained from a human donor in good health (CMV status not recorded). Some clones in this sample may be carry-over from other donors' samples.

This chain uses TRBV6-1 with TRBJ2-1; D is undetermined. This CDR3 region has 12 residues. The V end was cut by 7 bases, the J end by 9 bases, with 13 bases between. Germline lookup yields CDR1 MNHNS and CDR2 SASEGT. CDR3 sequence: CASTYVVGEQFF. Written as DNA, the CDR3 is TGTGCCAGCACTTACGTGGTAGGTGAGCAGTTCTTC.

The chain is built from TRBV5-6 and TRBJ2-3, with D perhaps given as TRBD1 or TRBD2 (5 bases each). The CDR3 has 14 amino acids. Germline assignment: CDR1 SGHDT and CDR2 YYEEEE. Trimming cost V 4 bases and J 0 bases, with 9 bases left between them. The CDR3 nucleotides read TGTGCCAGCAGCAGAGGGGTGAGCACAGATACGCAGTATTTT. Its translation is CASSRGVSTDTQYF.

In its sample, this clonotype was seen a few times. As DNA, the CDR3 is TGTGCCAGCAGCCGGGGGGGGTCGGTCTACGAGCAGTACGTC. It encodes CASSRGGSVYEQYV. The chain carries TRBV7-2 and TRBJ2-7; TRBD2 aligns across 8 bases. From germline, CDR1 is SGHTA and CDR2 FQGNSA. Unmatched junction bases numbered 6, after V lost 5 bases and J lost 3 bases. The CDR3 spans 14 residues.

V gene TRBV12-3 or TRBV12-4 combines with J gene TRBJ1-2; no clear D. The CDR3 contains 11 residues. The V end lost 7 bases, the J end lost 10 bases, and 13 bases lay between the germline ends. CDR3 region: CASILARNYTF. CDR3 nucleotides: TGTGCCAGCATCTTAGCACGGAACTACACCTTC.

This clonotype was seen a few times. The chain carries TRBV12-3 or TRBV12-4 and TRBJ1-2; TRBD1 might be the D (6 bases). V was clipped by 6 bases and J by 5 bases, with 19 bases between them. The CDR3 spans 15 residues. CDR3 region: CASSPPGQLQYGYTF. DNA for the CDR3: TGTGCCAGCAGCCCTCCCGGACAGTTGCAGTATGGCTACACCTTC.

V usage is TRBV28 and J usage is TRBJ1-5; D ambiguous. V was pared by 3 bases and J by 0 bases, with 9 bases between. The CDR3 has 15 residues. The germline V gene has CDR1 MDHEN and CDR2 SYDVKM. The CDR3 region is CASSFAPYSNQPQHF. Written as DNA, the CDR3 is TGTGCCAGCAGTTTCGCCCCTTATAGCAATCAGCCCCAGCATTTT. The entire variable domain, with the rest obtained from reference TRBV28 and TRBJ1-5, is as follows: DVKVTQSSRYLVKRTGEKVFLECVQDMDHENMFWYRQDPGLGLRLIYFSYDVKMKEKGDIPEGYSVSREKKERFSLILESASTNQTSMYLCASSFAPYSNQPQHFGDGTRLSIL.

CDR3 DNA: TGTGCCAGCAGCCAGGGCCCTCGTCGCAGGGGCACTACAGATACGCAGTATTTT. Amino acids: CASSQGPRRRGTTDTQYF. The chain joins TRBV3-1 to TRBJ2-3; a possible D gene is TRBD1 (6 bases). V was clipped by 3 bases and J by 3 bases, with 22 bases between them. This CDR3 spans 18 amino acids. Germline-derived CDR1 and CDR2 are LGHDT and YNNKEL (reference sequence).

This clonotype has more than one count but fewer than ten. This sequence joins TRBV7-3 and TRBJ2-7; D unclear. The CDR3 totals 12 residues. V was clipped by 5 bases and J by 9 bases, with 14 bases between them. Germline CDR1 is SGHTA and CDR2 is FQGTGA. As DNA, the CDR3 is TGTGCCAGCAGCCCTCCCTATTATGGGCAGTACGTC. This gives the protein CASSPPYYGQYV.